This T cell receptor (beta chain) was captured by sequencing in a study of blood T cell repertoires in COVID-19. Study at large: There were acute and convalescent COVID-19 samples, and they came from the United States, Italy and Spain.

In the authors' workflow: Amplification with reference gene primers provided the estimates of nucleated cell counts. Only in-frame clones appear in the TCRdb table, and some are missing; sequencing was by immunoSEQ multiplex PCR. Clone size and V and J calls were adopted from that table, with D and trimming inferred from the DNA. The table has over 200,000 clones, over 80% seen once; the top ten hold over 0.95%. V dropped 8 bases and J dropped 2 bases, with 9 bases sitting between them. This CDR3 has 12 amino acids. The TCR sequence derives from a woman between 25 and 40 years old with COVID-19, enrolled during active disease. Sequencing was done on a sample of peripheral blood. This chain links TRBV12-3 or TRBV12-4 with TRBJ2-5; D is unresolved. CDR3 loop: CASGVIQETQYF. For the CDR3, the DNA is TGTGCCAGCGGAGTTATTCAAGAGACCCAGTACTTC.